Following are 28 T cell receptor beta chains from one sample sequenced in a study of blood T cell repertoires in COVID-19. Repertoires were generated with immunoSEQ multiplex PCR, while TCRdb's copy carries only in-frame clones and drops some. The sample includes 250,000 to 300,000 clones, under 90% of them seen just once. What was sequenced was PBMCs or T cells enriched from blood (not recorded which). These receptors all come from a man aged 18 to 35 who had recovered from COVID-19.

In this sample, this clone turned up a few times. The chain links TRBV6-5 to TRBJ2-7; D might be TRBD2 (5 bases). The CDR3 extends over 11 amino acids. Germline V gene lookup returns CDR1 MNHEY and CDR2 SVGAGI. V shed 8 bases and J shed 6 bases, with 11 bases lying between them. The CDR3 reads CASALGIEQYF. CDR3 DNA: TGTGCCAGCGCTCTCGGGATCGAGCAGTACTTC.

This clone has more than one count but fewer than ten. This chain connects TRBV25-1 to TRBJ2-2, with 12 bases matching TRBD2. The V gene end was trimmed by 2 bases and the J gene end by 6 bases; junction bases not matched to a gene: 4. Germline V gene sequence: CDR1 MGHDK, CDR2 SYGVNS. CDR3 length equals 16 residues. DNA of the CDR3: TGTGCCAGCAGTGAACTCGGGACTAGCGGGTCCGGGGAGCTGTTTTTT. Protein product: CASSELGTSGSGELFF.

J is TRBJ1-2 and V is TRBV12-3 or TRBV12-4, with 7 positions matching TRBD1. J gave up 6 bases and V 2 bases, and 3 bases lay outside the gene matches. The CDR3 is 13 residues long. The CDR3 coding sequence is TGTGCCAGCAGTTTAAGGCAGGGGGATGGCTACACCTTC. Its protein product is CASSLRQGDGYTF.

The chain employs TRBV11-3 and TRBJ2-7; D is perhaps TRBD1 (6 bases). Germline V gives CDR1 SGHNT, CDR2 YENEEA. V was trimmed by 1 base and J by 0 bases, leaving 13 bases between them. CDR3 length: 16 amino acids. The CDR3 region is CASSLVSGQYSYEQYF. In DNA form, the CDR3 reads TGTGCCAGCAGCTTAGTATCCGGACAGTACTCCTACGAGCAGTACTTC.

V and J are TRBV5-1 and TRBJ2-1; 9 positions match TRBD2. The CDR3 length is 16 residues. The trim removed 4 bases at V and 6 bases at J, leaving 11 bases unmatched. CDR1 and CDR2 (germline): SGHRS, YFSETQ. The CDR3 sequence is CASSLPGLAGLNEQFF. The CDR3 nucleotides are TGCGCCAGCAGCCTCCCGGGGCTAGCGGGGCTCAATGAGCAGTTCTTC. The variable domain in full, with the rest retrieved from reference TRBV5-1 and TRBJ2-1, is KAGVTQTPRYLIKTRGQQVTLSCSPISGHRSVSWYQQTPGQGLQFLFEYFSETQRNKGNFPGRFSGRQFSNSRSEMNVSTLELGDSALYLCASSLPGLAGLNEQFFGPGTRLTVL.

The chain employs TRBV4-1 and TRBJ1-2, with 7 bases matching TRBD1. This CDR3 is 16 amino acids long. With V trimmed by 0 bases and J by 2 bases, 6 bases remained unmatched. Germline assignment: CDR1 MGHRA and CDR2 YSYEKL. The CDR3 region has the DNA TGCGCCAGCAGCCAAGACCCGGCAGGGGGAAACTATGGCTACACCTTC. Its protein product is CASSQDPAGGNYGYTF.

This rearrangement joins TRBV19 to TRBJ1-1, with 9 bases aligning to TRBD1. CDR1 LNHDA and CDR2 SQIVND come from the germline V gene (reference sequence). V gave up 4 bases and J gave up 4 bases; unmatched junction bases: 4. This CDR3 region has 14 residues. CDR3 coding DNA: TGTGCCAGTAGTAAGGGACAGGGCGGCACTGAAGCTTTCTTT. Translated: CASSKGQGGTEAFF.

The CDR3 protein is CASSLDLSFPEKLFF. The CDR3 region has the DNA TGTGCCAGCAGCTTAGATTTATCCTTTCCGGAAAAACTGTTTTTT. V is TRBV11-2 and J is TRBJ1-4, with D unclear. There are 15 residues in the CDR3. Trimming removed 0 bases at V and 8 bases at J, with 13 bases between. The germline V gene encodes CDR1 SGHAT and CDR2 FQNNGV.

The chain links TRBV9 to TRBJ1-3; D remains ambiguous. Germline lookup yields CDR1 SGDLS and CDR2 YYNGEE. The CDR3 is 16 amino acids. V was pared by 0 bases and J by 3 bases, with 13 bases between. CDR3 nucleotides: TGTGCCAGCAGCGTAGGTGTAGGGAGTGTTGGAAACACCATATATTTT. Translating gives CASSVGVGSVGNTIYF.

The chain employs TRBV10-3 and TRBJ1-2, with TRBD1 matching over 7 bases. The germline gives CDR1 ENHRY, CDR2 SYGVKD. CDR3 length equals 15 residues. V shed 2 bases, J shed 6 bases, and the junction held 9 bases outside the gene matches. CDR3 protein: CAISEITEGANGYTF. The CDR3 DNA reads as TGTGCCATCAGTGAGATTACGGAGGGGGCTAATGGCTACACCTTC.

The genes are TRBV24-1 and TRBJ2-3; a weak D match, TRBD2 (7 bases). The ends were cut back, 6 bases at V and 1 base at J, with 10 bases in the middle. The germline V gene has CDR1 KGHDR and CDR2 SFDVKD. The CDR3 contains 14 residues. CDR3 sequence (DNA): TGTGCCACCAGTCGAGGGGGGGGCACAGATACGCAGTATTTT. It encodes CATSRGGGTDTQYF.

The V gene is TRBV7-9, the J gene TRBJ2-3; TRBD1 matches at 10 bases. The germline gives CDR1 SEHNR, CDR2 FQNEAQ (reference sequence). With 7 bases clipped from V and 0 bases from J, the junction kept 7 bases outside the gene matches. The CDR3 has 16 amino acids. CDR3 sequence (DNA): TGTGCCAGCACCCCGGGACAGGGGACTAGCACAGATACGCAGTATTTT. This translates into CASTPGQGTSTDTQYF.

This clone was picked up one time. The chain combines TRBV28 with TRBJ1-1, with D possibly TRBD1 on 5 matching bases. This CDR3 comprises 12 residues. Deletions cut 6 bases from V and 3 bases from J, with 8 bases between. CDR1 and CDR2 from the germline V gene are MDHEN and SYDVKM. CDR3 sequence: CASSPGYTEAFF. Written as DNA, the CDR3 is TGTGCCAGCAGCCCAGGGTACACTGAAGCTTTCTTT.

This clone was detected only a few times. The V call is TRBV19, the J call TRBJ1-3; D perhaps matches TRBD1 (5 bases). Trimming removed 3 bases from V and 0 bases from J, with 9 bases in between. The CDR3 length is 15 residues. The germline gives CDR1 LNHDA, CDR2 SQIVND (reference sequence). The CDR3 bases are TGTGCCAGTAGTATGTGGGGCTCCTCTGGAAACACCATATATTTT. Amino acids: CASSMWGSSGNTIYF. The full variable domain, completed using reference TRBV19 and TRBJ1-3, is DGGITQSPKYLFRKEGQNVTLSCEQNLNHDAMYWYRQDPGQGLRLIYYSQIVNDFQKGDIAEGYSVSREKKESFPLTVTSAQKNPTAFYLCASSMWGSSGNTIYFGEGSWLTVV.

The chain links TRBV5-4 to TRBJ1-2; 8 bases align to TRBD1. This CDR3 region has 14 residues. V shed 10 bases and J 0 bases; nucleotides not matched to a gene: 8. The germline V gene encodes CDR1 SGHNT and CDR2 YYREEE (reference sequence). Here the CDR3 reads CACQGQASNYGYTF. DNA for the CDR3: TGTGCCTGCCAGGGACAGGCGTCTAACTATGGCTACACCTTC.

The chain joins TRBV12-3 or TRBV12-4 to TRBJ2-7; 10 bases match TRBD1. This CDR3 has 12 amino acids. Germline trimming cut 11 bases from V and 4 bases from J; bases unmatched to any gene: 5. The CDR3 DNA reads as TGTGCCTCTGCGGGACAGGGGTACGAGCAGTACTTC. Translated: CASAGQGYEQYF.

V and J are TRBV5-4 and TRBJ2-7; weak D call: TRBD1 (8 bases). Germline V gene data show CDR1 as SGHNT and CDR2 as YYREEE (reference sequence). This CDR3 has 15 amino acids. V lost 4 bases to trimming and J lost 3 bases, with 17 bases between them. The CDR3 region has the DNA TGTGCCAGCAGCAAGAGTACAGGGGGGGACTACGAGCAGTACTTC. It is translated as CASSKSTGGDYEQYF.

The chain recombines TRBV6-5 with TRBJ2-2; perhaps TRBD1 as D (6 bases). In germline, CDR1 is MNHEY, CDR2 SVGAGI. Trimming took off 6 bases at V and 4 bases at J, with 15 bases between the two ends. The CDR3 runs 15 residues. The CDR3 sequence is CASSHQGHFTGELFF. The CDR3 DNA reads TGTGCCAGCAGCCATCAGGGACACTTCACCGGGGAGCTGTTTTTT.

The rearrangement links TRBV2 to TRBJ2-2; TRBD2 might be the D (5 bases). Germline values: CDR1 SNHLY, CDR2 FYNNEI. The CDR3 is 13 amino acids. The V and J ends lost 11 bases and 4 bases respectively, with 14 bases between them. CDR3 residues: CAGGRGFTGELFF. In DNA, the CDR3 is TGTGCCGGAGGAAGAGGATTCACCGGGGAGCTGTTTTTT.

About this clone itself: This sequence may be a read error, since a much larger clone differs from it by one base. At the DNA level, this CDR3 is encoded by other sequences in the same sample as well. V and J are TRBV9 and TRBJ2-7; tentatively, D is TRBD2 (6 bases). This CDR3 is 14 amino acids long. Germline V lookup: CDR1 SGDLS, CDR2 YYNGEE. As DNA, the CDR3 is TGTGCCAGTAGCGTAGGAACTAGCTACTCCGAGCAGTACTTC. Encoded protein: CASSVGTSYSEQYF.

The chain couples TRBV25-1 to TRBJ2-5; TRBD1 agrees at 9 bases. The CDR3 extends over 16 amino acids. Germline values: CDR1 MGHDK, CDR2 SYGVNS. The J segment lost 2 bases and the V segment lost 5 bases, leaving 9 bases of the junction unmatched. Here the CDR3 DNA reads TGTGCCAGCAGTCCTTTGGGACAGGGCTATCAAGAGACCCAGTACTTC. Amino acid sequence: CASSPLGQGYQETQYF.

The chain carries TRBV19 and TRBJ1-2; D ambiguous. This CDR3 is 14 amino acids long. The ends were cut back, 3 bases at V and 3 bases at J, with 11 bases in the middle. Germline CDR1 LNHDA, CDR2 SQIVND (reference sequence). In nucleotides, the CDR3 is TGTGCCAGTAGTATTCGCCAGGCCGACTATGGCTACACCTTC. Its protein product is CASSIRQADYGYTF.

The sample holds one count of this clone. The CDR3 coding sequence is TGTGCCACCGGACAGCTAAACTACGAGCAGTACTTC. It translates to CATGQLNYEQYF. The genes are TRBV15 and TRBJ2-7; D is perhaps TRBD1 (6 bases). Germline V gene lookup returns CDR1 LNHNV and CDR2 YYDKDF (reference sequence). V shed 8 bases and J shed 3 bases, with 11 bases lying between them. The CDR3 is 12 amino acids.

This chain connects TRBV7-9 to TRBJ2-1; D may be TRBD2 (6 bases). CDR3 length: 18 residues. V lost 5 bases to trimming and J lost 7 bases, with 27 bases between them. Germline V gene lookup returns CDR1 SEHNR and CDR2 FQNEAQ (reference sequence). CDR3 in DNA: TGTGCCAGCAGCCAAATCAGACGAGGGCTAGCGATAGGGAATGAGCAGTTCTTC. Its translation: CASSQIRRGLAIGNEQFF.

The genes are TRBV10-3 and TRBJ1-6, with 8 bases identical to TRBD1. The CDR3 length is 15 residues. In germline, CDR1 is ENHRY, CDR2 SYGVKD. V was clipped by 5 bases and J by 2 bases; unmatched bases: 2. DNA for the CDR3: TGTGCCATCAGTACAGGGGGGGCCTATAATTCACCCCTCCACTTT. Translation gives CAISTGGAYNSPLHF.

This clone was observed a handful of times. The chain links TRBV9 to TRBJ2-7, with TRBD2 as a possible D gene (5 bases). V gave up 0 bases and J gave up 0 bases, with 10 bases separating them. Germline CDR1 is SGDLS and CDR2 is YYNGEE. This CDR3 contains 15 residues. CDR3 region: CASSVGSGPSYEQYF. As DNA, the CDR3 is TGTGCCAGCAGCGTAGGAAGCGGCCCCTCCTACGAGCAGTACTTC.

CDR3 DNA sequence: TGTGCCAGCAGCCCCAGACTAGCGGGAGGATCCGGGGAGCTGTTTTTT. It yields the protein CASSPRLAGGSGELFF. This chain links TRBV7-2 with TRBJ2-2; 13 positions agree with TRBD2. J was trimmed by 6 bases and V by 5 bases; bases with no gene match: 6. This CDR3 is built from 16 residues. The germline V gene has CDR1 SGHTA and CDR2 FQGNSA.

V is TRBV19 and J is TRBJ1-1; D gene ambiguous. Per the germline V gene, CDR1 is LNHDA and CDR2 is SQIVND (reference sequence). The CDR3 covers 15 residues. V lost 5 bases to trimming and J lost 1 base, with 14 bases between them. This CDR3 reads CASSGQAQGNTEAFF. The DNA for the CDR3 is TGTGCCAGTAGTGGCCAGGCCCAAGGGAACACTGAAGCTTTCTTT. Full variable domain (outside the CDR3, taken from reference TRBV19 and TRBJ1-1): DGGITQSPKYLFRKEGQNVTLSCEQNLNHDAMYWYRQDPGQGLRLIYYSQIVNDFQKGDIAEGYSVSREKKESFPLTVTSAQKNPTAFYLCASSGQAQGNTEAFFGQGTRLTVV.